The clone carrying this T cell receptor beta chain was seen once. What it binds is unknown. The data are from a study of PD-1 blockade in classical Hodgkin lymphoma. Study-wide findings and caveats: Causes of the repertoire differences remain undefined, possibly disease activity or prior therapy. TCR diversity at baseline was reported to be reduced in newly diagnosed patients relative to healthy donors.

V lost 4 bases and J lost 8; bases outside the gene matches: 5. From germline, CDR1 is MNHEY and CDR2 SVGAGI. CDR3 size: 15 residues. Generated by immunoSEQ multiplex PCR, the TCRdb table keeps only in-frame clones and is missing some. Found here are tens of thousands of clones, more than 85% of them singletons; the top ten hold 0.4% to 0.5%. This sample's time point: newly diagnosed, previously untreated cHL patient sample. Researchers used magnetic negative selection to pull out pure CD4+ T cells from thawed PBMCs. Newly diagnosed, untreated classical Hodgkin lymphoma PBMCs served as comparison. The chain joins TRBV6-5 to TRBJ2-4; 13 bases fit TRBD2. The sample comprised CD4+ T cells from blood. The clonotype originates from a human donor with classical Hodgkin lymphoma. The CDR3 nucleotides are TGTGCCAGCAGTTTCGGACTAGCGGGAGACCACATTCAGTACTTC. The encoded protein is CASSFGLAGDHIQYF.